There are many counts of the clone carrying this T cell receptor (beta chain). As yet, its antigen is unknown. This sample is part of a study of blood T cells in healthy people across ages. The CDR3 sequence is 13 residues long. Trimming stripped 3 bases from V and 4 bases from J, with 9 bases between. Germline V CDR1 and CDR2: SGHTA, FQGTGA. Each donor had 8 to 10 milliliters of peripheral blood drawn. Study findings and constraints: Age advanced and TCR beta diversity per million T cells fell, roughly linearly.

Alongside a J-beta primer mix, a sample-barcoded 5' primer served in a second PCR lasting about 7 to 12 cycles. TCRdb passed the 5' RACE reads through MiXCR, listing each CDR3 protein once. The sample has hundreds of thousands of distinct CDR3 sequences, about 32% seen once. The sequence was obtained from a woman at least 80 years old in good health. The sequenced sample consisted of blood. The gene calls are TRBV7-3 and TRBJ1-2, with D perhaps TRBD1 (6 bases). Here the CDR3 reads CASSFDRSYGYTF. CDR3 sequence (DNA): TGTGCCAGCAGCTTTGACAGGTCCTATGGCTACACCTTC.